The rows below give T cell receptor beta chains drawn from one sample of a study of T cell responses to AZD1222 COVID-19 vaccine. TCRdb's copy holds only in-frame clones and misses some; the assay was immunoSEQ multiplex PCR. Here the sample spans about 100,000 clones, roughly nine tenths being singletons. This specimen consisted of peripheral blood, obtained 28 days after the second AZD1222 dose. The receptors come from an adult who received the AZD1222 COVID-19 vaccine. Both conserved end residues are part of each CDR3.

>TRBV11-2|TRBJ2-5|15
CASQRAGEYQETQYF
>TRBV7-3|TRBJ1-6|15
CASSLTPLGNSPLHF
>TRBV7-7|TRBJ1-5|13
CASSATFNQPQHF
>TRBV7-2|TRBJ2-5|16
CASSFSRPEGGMAQYF
>TRBV11-2|TRBJ1-5|16
CASSPALGNSGQPQHF
>TRBV6-5|TRBJ2-3|14
CASSYNSGADTQYF
>TRBV19|TRBJ1-3|16
CASSIAGGQGGNTIYF
>TRBV7-9|TRBJ1-2|19
CASSLGPRTGGFLLGGYTF
>TRBV19|TRBJ1-1|15
CASSIRGQGTTEAFF
>TRBV4-3|TRBJ2-7|15
CASSRQTGSLVEQYF
>TRBV19|TRBJ2-7|13
CASRDASRYEQYF
>TRBV14|TRBJ2-1|15
CASSQRTGGWNEQFF
>TRBV18|TRBJ1-2|16
CASSISYRDGNYGYTF
>TRBV6-5|TRBJ2-7|15
CASCSLGTVPQEQYF
>TRBV7-9|TRBJ2-5|18
CASSTTPTGGYVPETQYF
>TRBV12-5|TRBJ2-3|14
CAVTRQGPTDTQYF
>TRBV6-5|TRBJ1-6|14
CASTGQAGAGPLHF
>TRBV4-2|TRBJ1-1|13
CASSQDGQGGAFF
>TRBV7-9|TRBJ1-4|15
CASSSTRGLVEKLFF